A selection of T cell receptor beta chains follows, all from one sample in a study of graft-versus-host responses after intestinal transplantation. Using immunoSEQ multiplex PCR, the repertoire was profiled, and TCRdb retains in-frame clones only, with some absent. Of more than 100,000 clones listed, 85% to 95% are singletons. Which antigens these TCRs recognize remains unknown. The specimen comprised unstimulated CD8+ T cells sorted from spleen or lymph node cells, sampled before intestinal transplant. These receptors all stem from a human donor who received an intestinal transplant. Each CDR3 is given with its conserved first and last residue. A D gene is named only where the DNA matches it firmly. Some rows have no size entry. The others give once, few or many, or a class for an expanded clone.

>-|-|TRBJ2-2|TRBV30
TGTGCCTGGTCGGGCAGGGGTGTGGGAGGCACCGGGGAGCTGTTTTTT
CAWSGRGVGGTGELFF
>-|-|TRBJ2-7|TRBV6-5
TGTGCCAGCAGTTACTCGATCGGGTACAACGGCTACGAGCAGTACTTC
CASSYSIGYNGYEQYF
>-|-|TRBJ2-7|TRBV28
TGTGCCAGCAGTTTACCGCAGGGCAGCTCCTACGAGCAGTACTTC
CASSLPQGSSYEQYF
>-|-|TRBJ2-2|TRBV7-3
TGTGCCAGCAGCTTTGGACGGAGGGGCACCGGGGAGCTGTTTTTT
CASSFGRRGTGELFF
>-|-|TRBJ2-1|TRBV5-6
TGTGCCAGCAGTTCCAAAGGAGGGGCGGGACTTTACAATGAGCAGTTCTTC
CASSSKGGAGLYNEQFF
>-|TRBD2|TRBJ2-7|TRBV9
TGTGCCAGCAGCGTAGGCGGGGGATTCTCCTACGAGCAGTACTTC
CASSVGGGFSYEQYF
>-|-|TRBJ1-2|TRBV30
TGTGCCTGGGGACAAGGGACTGGACGCCTTTACTATGGCTACACCTTC
CAWGQGTGRLYYGYTF
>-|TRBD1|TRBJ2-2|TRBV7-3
TGTGCCAGCAGCCTACCGGGACCTTCAGGGGGTACACCCGGGGAGCTGTTTTTT
CASSLPGPSGGTPGELFF
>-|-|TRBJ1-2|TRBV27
TGTGCCAGCAGTTTTGGGGGGAGTGGCTATGGCTACACCTTC
CASSFGGSGYGYTF
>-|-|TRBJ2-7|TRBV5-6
TGTGCCAGCAGCTTGGTGGGGGAGCAGTACTTC
CASSLVGEQYF
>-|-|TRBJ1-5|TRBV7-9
TGTGCCAGCAGCTTAGCGATTTCGGACAGTCACAATCAGCCCCAGCATTTT
CASSLAISDSHNQPQHF
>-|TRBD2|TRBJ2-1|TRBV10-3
TGTGCCATCAGTGAATACGAGCGGGAGGGCTACAATGAGCAGTTCTTC
CAISEYEREGYNEQFF
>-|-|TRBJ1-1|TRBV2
TGTGCCAGCAGTGAAAGGGCGGGGGGTACTGAAGCTTTCTTT
CASSERAGGTEAFF
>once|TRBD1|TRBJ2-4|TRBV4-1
TGCGCCAGCAGCCAACCGGGACAGGGGTTTTCGGGAAACATTCAGTACTTC
CASSQPGQGFSGNIQYF
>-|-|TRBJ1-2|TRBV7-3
TGTGCCAGCAGCTTAAGGGGGACTAACTATGGCTACACCTTC
CASSLRGTNYGYTF
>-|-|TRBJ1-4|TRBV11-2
TGTGCCAGCAGCTTAGAGGGCGGAGAAAAACTGTTTTTT
CASSLEGGEKLFF
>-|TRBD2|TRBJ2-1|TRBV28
TGTGCCAGCAGCCGACTAGCGGGAGGGCCAAATGAGCAGTTCTTC
CASSRLAGGPNEQFF
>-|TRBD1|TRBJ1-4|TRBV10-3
TGTGCCACCCGGGGCTATGACAGGGTGGCTGAAAAACTGTTTTTT
CATRGYDRVAEKLFF
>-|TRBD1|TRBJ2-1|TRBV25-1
TGTGCCAGCAGTGAATATCCTGGGGACAGTCGCAATGAGCAGTTCTTC
CASSEYPGDSRNEQFF
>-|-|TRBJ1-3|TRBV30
TGTGCCTGGGATCTAGGTATCGTAGACACCATATATTTT
CAWDLGIVDTIYF
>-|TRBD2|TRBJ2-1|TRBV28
TGTGCCAGCGGATCATTACTAGCGGGAGGGGCCAATGAGCAGTTCTTC
CASGSLLAGGANEQFF
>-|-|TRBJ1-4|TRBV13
TGTGCCAGCAGCTTAGGTCCGGTGATTAATGAAAAACTGTTTTTT
CASSLGPVINEKLFF
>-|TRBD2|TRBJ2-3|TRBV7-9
TGTGCCATATATGTGCGGGAGCGCACAGATACGCAGTATTTT
CAIYVRERTDTQYF
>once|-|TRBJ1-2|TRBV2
TGTGCCAGCAGTGATCGGGGGTATGGCTACACCTTC
CASSDRGYGYTF
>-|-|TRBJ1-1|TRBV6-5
TGTGCCAGCAGTTACTCGACTACAGGTCGCACTGAAGCTTTCTTT
CASSYSTTGRTEAFF